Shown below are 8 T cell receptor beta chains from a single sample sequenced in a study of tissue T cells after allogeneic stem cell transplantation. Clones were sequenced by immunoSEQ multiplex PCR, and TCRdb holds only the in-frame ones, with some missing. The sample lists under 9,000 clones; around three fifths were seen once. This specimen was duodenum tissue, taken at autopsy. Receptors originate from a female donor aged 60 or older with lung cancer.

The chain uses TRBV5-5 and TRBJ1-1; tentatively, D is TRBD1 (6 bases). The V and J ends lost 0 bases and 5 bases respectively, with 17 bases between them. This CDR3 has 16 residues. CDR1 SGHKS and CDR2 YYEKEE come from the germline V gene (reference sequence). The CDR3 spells CASSLAGARSNTEAFF. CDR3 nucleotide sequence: TGTGCCAGCAGCTTGGCGGGGGCCAGATCAAATACTGAAGCTTTCTTT.

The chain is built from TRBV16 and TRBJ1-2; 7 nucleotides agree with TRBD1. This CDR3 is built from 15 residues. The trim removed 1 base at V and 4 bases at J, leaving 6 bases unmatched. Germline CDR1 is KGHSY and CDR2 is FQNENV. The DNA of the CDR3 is TGTGCCAGCAGCCAATGGAAAGGGGGCCTCTATGGCTACACCTTC. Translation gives CASSQWKGGLYGYTF. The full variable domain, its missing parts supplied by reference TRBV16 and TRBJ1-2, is GEEVAQTPKHLVRGEGQKAKLYCAPIKGHSYVFWYQQVLKNEFKFLISFQNENVFDETGMPKERFSAKCLPNSPCSLEIQATKLEDSAVYFCASSQWKGGLYGYTFGSGTRLTVV.

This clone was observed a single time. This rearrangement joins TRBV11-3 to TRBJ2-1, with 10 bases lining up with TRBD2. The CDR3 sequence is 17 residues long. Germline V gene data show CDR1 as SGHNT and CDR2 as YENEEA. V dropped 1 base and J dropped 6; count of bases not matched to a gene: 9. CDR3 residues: CASSLGAGLARPNEQFF. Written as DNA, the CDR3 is TGTGCCAGCAGCTTAGGTGCGGGACTAGCGAGACCCAATGAGCAGTTCTTC. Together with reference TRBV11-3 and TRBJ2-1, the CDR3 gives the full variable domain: EAGVVQSPRYKIIEKKQPVAFWCNPISGHNTLYWYLQNLGQGPELLIRYENEEAVDDSQLPKDRFSAERLKGVDSTLKIQPAELGDSAVYLCASSLGAGLARPNEQFFGPGTRLTVL.

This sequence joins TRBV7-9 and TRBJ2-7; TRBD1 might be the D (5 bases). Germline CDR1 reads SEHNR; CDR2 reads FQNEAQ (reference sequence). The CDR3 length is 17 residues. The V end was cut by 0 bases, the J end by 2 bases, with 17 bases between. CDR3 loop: CASSLAVTASPAYEQYF. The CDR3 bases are TGTGCCAGCAGCTTAGCAGTGACAGCGAGTCCAGCCTACGAGCAGTACTTC.

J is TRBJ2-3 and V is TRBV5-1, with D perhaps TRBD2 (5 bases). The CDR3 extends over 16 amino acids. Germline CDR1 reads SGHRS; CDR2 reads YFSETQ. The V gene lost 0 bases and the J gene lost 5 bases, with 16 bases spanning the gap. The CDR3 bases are TGCGCCAGCAGCTTGGCCTTAGTGGGAGATCGAGATACGCAGTATTTT. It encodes CASSLALVGDRDTQYF. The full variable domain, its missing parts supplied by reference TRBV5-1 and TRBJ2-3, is KAGVTQTPRYLIKTRGQQVTLSCSPISGHRSVSWYQQTPGQGLQFLFEYFSETQRNKGNFPGRFSGRQFSNSRSEMNVSTLELGDSALYLCASSLALVGDRDTQYFGPGTRLTVL.

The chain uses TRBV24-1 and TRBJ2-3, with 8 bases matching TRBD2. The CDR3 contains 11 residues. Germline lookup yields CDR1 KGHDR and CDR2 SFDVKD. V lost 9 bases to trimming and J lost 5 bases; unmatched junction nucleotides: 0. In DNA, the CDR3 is TGTGCCACCCGGGAGGGAGATACGCAGTATTTT. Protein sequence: CATREGDTQYF.

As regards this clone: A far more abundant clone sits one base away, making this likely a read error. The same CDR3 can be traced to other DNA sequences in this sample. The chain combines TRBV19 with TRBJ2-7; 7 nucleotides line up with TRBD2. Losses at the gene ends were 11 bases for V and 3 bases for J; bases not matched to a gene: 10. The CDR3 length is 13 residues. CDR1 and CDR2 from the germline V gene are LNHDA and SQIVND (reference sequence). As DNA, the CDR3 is TGTGCCTGTACCCTAGCGGCCGGCTACGAGCAGTACTTC. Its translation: CACTLAAGYEQYF.

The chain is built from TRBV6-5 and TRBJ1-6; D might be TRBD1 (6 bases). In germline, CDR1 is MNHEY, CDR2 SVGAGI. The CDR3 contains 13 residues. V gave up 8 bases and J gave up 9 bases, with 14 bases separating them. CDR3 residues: CASSPEGGSPLHF. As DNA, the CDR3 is TGTGCCAGCTCCCCGGAGGGGGGTTCACCCCTCCACTTT.